Presented here are 9 T cell receptor beta chains from one specimen sequenced in a study of blood T cells in healthy people across ages. The use of a sample-barcoded 5' primer and a J-beta primer mix characterized a second PCR of roughly 6 to 11 cycles. In TCRdb, the 5' RACE reads were re-called with MiXCR into one record per CDR3 protein. The sample comprises about 700,000 distinct CDR3 sequences, roughly 30% of which are singletons, and 15% to 19% rests with the top ten. Sequencing input: blood. These receptors all stem from an elderly woman in good health.

V and J are TRBV12-3 or TRBV12-4 and TRBJ2-7; D is perhaps TRBD2 (6 bases). Trimming shortened V by 5 bases and J by 7 bases, and 15 bases separated the two germline ends. This CDR3 is built from 13 residues. CDR3 protein: CASSLGGLHEQYF. The CDR3 DNA reads TGTGCCAGCAGTCTCGGAGGGCTCCATGAGCAGTACTTC.

This clonotype has ten or more counts. The chain links TRBV9 to TRBJ2-1; D gene unclear. The germline CDR1 and CDR2 sequences are SGDLS and YYNGEE. The CDR3 is 14 amino acids. The germline V and J ends were trimmed by 7 bases and 4 bases, with 15 bases remaining between them. The CDR3 reads CASEVAGEYNEQFF. The CDR3 coding sequence is TGTGCCAGCGAGGTTGCAGGAGAATACAATGAGCAGTTCTTC.

This clonotype was seen just once. The rearrangement uses TRBV29-1 and TRBJ1-2; no clear D. The V gene's germline CDR1 is SQVTM and CDR2 ANQGSEA. The CDR3 extends over 14 amino acids. V was cut by 6 bases and J by 0 bases, with 14 bases left in between. The CDR3 region has the DNA TGCAGCGTGAGTGGAGTTCCAGCTAACTATGGCTACACCTTC. Protein product: CSVSGVPANYGYTF. The full variable domain, its missing parts supplied by reference TRBV29-1 and TRBJ1-2, is SAVISQKPSRDICQRGTSLTIQCQVDSQVTMMFWYRQQPGQSLTLIATANQGSEATYESGFVIDKFPISRPNLTFSTLTVSNMSPEDSSIYLCSVSGVPANYGYTFGSGTRLTVV.

This clonotype was seen at least ten times. J is TRBJ2-1 and V is TRBV28; tentatively, D is TRBD2 (6 bases). This CDR3 spans 12 amino acids. Trimming pared 5 bases from V and 15 bases from J, leaving 17 bases between. Germline CDR1 reads MDHEN; CDR2 reads SYDVKM. CDR3: CASSPGGLGMFF. CDR3 coding DNA: TGTGCCAGCAGTCCCGGAGGGTTGGGCATGTTCTTC.

To note about this clonotype: A much larger clone differs from this one at a single base, so this may be a read error. The chain uses TRBV20-1 and TRBJ2-5; possible D gene TRBD2, 5 bases. This CDR3 has 15 residues. V lost 3 bases to trimming and J lost 5 bases, with 19 bases between them. CDR1 and CDR2 (germline): DFQATT, SNEGSKA (reference sequence). This CDR3 is CSASPVLRGWETQYF. The CDR3 DNA follows: TGCAGTGCTAGTCCGGTATTACGGGGATGGGAGACCCAGTACTTC.

The rearrangement joins TRBV5-6 to TRBJ2-1; D is ambiguous. Trimming removed 0 bases from V and 9 bases from J, with 10 bases in between. The CDR3 loop spans 13 amino acids. CDR1 and CDR2 from the germline V gene are SGHDT and YYEEEE. CDR3: CASSLVRGVEQFF. The CDR3 DNA is TGTGCCAGCAGCTTGGTTAGAGGCGTTGAGCAGTTCTTC.

This clonotype showed up many times. The rearrangement links TRBV20-1 to TRBJ2-7; D is perhaps TRBD1 (5 bases). This CDR3 comprises 13 residues. CDR1 and CDR2 from the germline V gene are DFQATT and SNEGSKA (reference sequence). Between the trimmed V and J ends, which lost 3 bases and 2 bases, there was a span of 11 bases. DNA for the CDR3: TGCAGTGCTAGCAGGGCTATCACCTACGAGCAGTACTTC. Protein: CSASRAITYEQYF.

There are many counts of this clonotype. The gene calls are TRBV7-2 and TRBJ1-1; D uncertain. The V gene lost 1 base and the J gene lost 1 base, with 10 bases spanning the gap. The germline CDR1 and CDR2 sequences are SGHTA and FQGNSA. The CDR3 spans 15 residues. The CDR3 DNA reads as TGTGCCAGCAGCTTAGAGGGCAGGCCGAACACTGAAGCTTTCTTT. It codes for CASSLEGRPNTEAFF.

As regards this clonotype: A much larger clone lies one base from this, so it may be a read error. This CDR3 is missing its conserved last phenylalanine or tryptophan, likely due to a read error. The rearrangement joins TRBV11-2 to TRBJ2-1; the D gene is possibly TRBD2 (7 bases). The CDR3 spans 15 residues. Germline lookup yields CDR1 SGHAT and CDR2 FQNNGV. V was trimmed by 7 bases and J by 8 bases, leaving 21 bases between them. The CDR3 loop is CASNKIGGGGDEQFV. The CDR3 DNA sequence: TGTGCCAGCAATAAGATTGGGGGGGGCGGTGATGAGCAGTTCGTC.